The clone carrying this T cell receptor beta chain appeared a few times. What it recognizes is unknown. The assay was run at deep level. Sequencing used immunoSEQ multiplex PCR; TCRdb keeps in-frame clones, though not all of them. The sample includes 2.5 million or so clones, just over 90% seen only once; the top ten take about 0.13%. CDR1 and CDR2 (germline): MDHEN, SYDVKM. The CDR3 is 13 residues long. Trimming stripped 7 bases from V and 2 bases from J, with 9 bases between. These data come from a study of shared clonotypes between healthy human individuals. For the study at large: Three plates each covered CD4 naive and memory; CD8 naive two, CD8 memory one. Notes on the study in general: Memory subsets generally showed smaller estimated richness than naive subsets did.

The sequencing input was naive CD4+ T cells sorted from blood. Subset given: CD45RA+ positively selected. The chain carries TRBV28 and TRBJ1-5, with D unclear. This TCR derives from a young man in good health. The CDR3 protein is CASIGQGNQPQHF. The CDR3 bases are TGTGCCAGCATCGGGCAAGGCAATCAGCCCCAGCATTTT. The entire variable domain, with the rest obtained from reference TRBV28 and TRBJ1-5, is as follows: DVKVTQSSRYLVKRTGEKVFLECVQDMDHENMFWYRQDPGLGLRLIYFSYDVKMKEKGDIPEGYSVSREKKERFSLILESASTNQTSMYLCASIGQGNQPQHFGDGTRLSIL.